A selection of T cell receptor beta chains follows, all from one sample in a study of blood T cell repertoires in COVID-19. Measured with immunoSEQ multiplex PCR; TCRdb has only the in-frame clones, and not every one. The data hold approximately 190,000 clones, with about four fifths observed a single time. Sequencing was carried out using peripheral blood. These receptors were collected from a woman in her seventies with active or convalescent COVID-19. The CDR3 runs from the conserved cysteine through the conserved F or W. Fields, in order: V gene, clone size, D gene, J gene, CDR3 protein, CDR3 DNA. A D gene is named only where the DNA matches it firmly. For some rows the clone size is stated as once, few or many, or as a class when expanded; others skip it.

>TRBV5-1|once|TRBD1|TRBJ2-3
CASSQTGALTDTQYF
TGCGCCAGCAGCCAAACAGGGGCCCTCACAGATACGCAGTATTTT
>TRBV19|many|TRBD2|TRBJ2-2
CASSTLPLSGGHSTGELFF
TGTGCCAGTAGTACCCTTCCCCTTAGCGGGGGCCATAGCACCGGGGAGCTGTTTTTT
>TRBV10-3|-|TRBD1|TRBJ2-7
CAISRTGGMNEQYF
TGTGCCATCAGCCGGACAGGGGGAATGAACGAGCAGTACTTC
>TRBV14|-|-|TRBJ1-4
CASSQSGQPYTEKLFF
TGTGCCAGCAGCCAAAGTGGACAGCCCTACACTGAAAAACTGTTTTTT
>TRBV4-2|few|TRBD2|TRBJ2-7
CASSSSGSQEQYF
TGTGCCAGCAGCTCTAGCGGGAGTCAAGAGCAGTACTTC
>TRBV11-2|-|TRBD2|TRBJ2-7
CASSTPGLAAEQYF
TGTGCCAGCAGCACTCCGGGACTAGCAGCCGAGCAGTACTTC
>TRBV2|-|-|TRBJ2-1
CASHASRTLDEQFF
TGTGCCAGCCACGCGTCCCGAACCCTCGATGAGCAGTTCTTC
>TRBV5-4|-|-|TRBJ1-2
CASSPSVDSWSYGYTF
TGTGCCAGCAGCCCGTCGGTGGACAGTTGGAGCTATGGCTACACCTTC
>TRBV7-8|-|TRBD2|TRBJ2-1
CASSSGLAGDEQFF
TGTGCCAGCAGCTCGGGACTAGCGGGAGACGAGCAGTTCTTC
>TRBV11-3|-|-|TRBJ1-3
CASSSGAGAKENTIYF
TGTGCCAGCAGCTCAGGTGCAGGCGCGAAGGAAAACACCATATATTTT
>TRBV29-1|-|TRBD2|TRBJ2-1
CSVNRGRDSEQFF
TGCAGCGTTAATCGCGGGAGGGATAGTGAGCAGTTCTTC
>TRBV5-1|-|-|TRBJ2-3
CASSSTALAQYF
TGCGCCAGCAGCTCGACAGCCCTAGCGCAGTATTTT
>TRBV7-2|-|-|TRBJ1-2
CASSSQAYGYTF
TGTGCCAGCAGCTCCCAAGCCTATGGCTACACCTTC
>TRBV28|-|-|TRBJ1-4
CASTRPGVNEKLFF
TGTGCCTCCACCCGGCCGGGGGTTAATGAAAAACTGTTTTTT
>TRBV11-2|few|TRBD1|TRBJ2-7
CASTPGQGSYEQYF
TGTGCCAGCACTCCGGGACAGGGTTCCTACGAGCAGTACTTC
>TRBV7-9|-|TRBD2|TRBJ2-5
CASSPSGPAGTQYF
TGTGCCAGCAGCCCTAGCGGGCCCGCCGGGACCCAGTACTTC
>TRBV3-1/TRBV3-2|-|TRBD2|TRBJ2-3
CASSRGLAGEAQYF
TGTGCCAGCAGTCGGGGACTAGCGGGAGAGGCGCAGTATTTT
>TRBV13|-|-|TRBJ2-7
CASSLPNSYEQYF
TGTGCCAGCAGCTTACCCAACTCCTACGAGCAGTACTTC
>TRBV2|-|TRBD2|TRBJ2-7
CASNREAGGSYEQYF
TGTGCCAGCAATAGGGAGGCGGGAGGCTCCTACGAGCAGTACTTC
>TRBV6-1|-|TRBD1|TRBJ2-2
CASSEAARGTGDPGELFF
TGTGCCAGCAGTGAAGCCGCGCGCGGGACAGGGGACCCCGGGGAGCTGTTTTTT
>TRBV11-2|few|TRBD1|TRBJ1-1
CASRPTGILYEAFF
TGTGCCAGCAGACCGACAGGGATATTATATGAAGCTTTCTTT
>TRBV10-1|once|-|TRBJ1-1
CASSEGQNTEAFF
TGCGCCAGCAGTGAAGGACAGAACACTGAAGCTTTCTTT
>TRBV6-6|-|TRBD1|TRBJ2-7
CASSIGQGREQYF
TGTGCCAGCAGTATAGGACAGGGGCGCGAGCAGTACTTC
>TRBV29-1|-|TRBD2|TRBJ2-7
CSSALAAYYEQYF
TGCAGCTCTGCCCTAGCGGCCTACTACGAGCAGTACTTC
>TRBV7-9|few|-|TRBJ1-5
CASSLEGGGNQPQHF
TGTGCCAGCAGCTTAGAAGGAGGGGGCAATCAGCCCCAGCATTTT
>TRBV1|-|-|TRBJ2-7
CTSSQTSGRGRDEQYF
TGCACCAGCAGCCAGACTAGCGGGAGGGGGAGGGACGAGCAGTACTTC